This paragraph covers one T cell receptor (beta chain) sequence. The sample is drawn from a study of control samples from healthy donors and cancer patients. This table comes from immunoSEQ multiplex PCR, and its TCRdb copy is limited to in-frame clones, with some not included. The sample includes approximately 140,000 clones, roughly 89% of them seen just once. V lost 5 bases, J lost 0 bases, and 11 bases lay in between. This CDR3 has 15 amino acids. Per the germline V gene, CDR1 is SGHAT and CDR2 is FQNNGV. The sequence was obtained from a man between 25 and 39 years old in good health. Sequencing was done on a sample of blood. This sequence joins TRBV11-2 and TRBJ2-1; weak D call: TRBD2 (6 bases). The CDR3 region is CASSRPRGSYNEQFF. CDR3 in DNA: TGTGCCAGCAGCCGACCGCGGGGCTCCTACAATGAGCAGTTCTTC.